This TCR beta chain was found in a study of blood T cell repertoires in COVID-19. Study background: Italy, Spain and the United States were the sources of the convalescent and acute COVID-19 samples.

Under the authors' procedure: Using reference gene primer amplification, nucleated cell counts were estimated. Produced via immunoSEQ multiplex PCR; TCRdb's table is partial and in-frame only. Clone size and the V and J calls come from that table; the DNA yielded D and trimming. The repertoire includes under 350,000 clones, roughly 85% of them detected once, and over 9% sits in the top ten. The sequenced sample was peripheral blood. The clonotype originates from a woman aged 45-59 years who had recovered from COVID-19.

CDR3 DNA: TGCGCCAGCAGCTTGGAGGGGCTTCGTAATGAAAAACTGTTTTTT. This translates into CASSLEGLRNEKLFF. This sequence joins TRBV5-1 and TRBJ1-4; D possibly corresponds to TRBD1 (5 bases). Germline CDR1 and CDR2: SGHRS and YFSETQ. The length of the CDR3 is 15 residues. Trimming took 0 bases from V and 4 from J, leaving 10 bases between them.